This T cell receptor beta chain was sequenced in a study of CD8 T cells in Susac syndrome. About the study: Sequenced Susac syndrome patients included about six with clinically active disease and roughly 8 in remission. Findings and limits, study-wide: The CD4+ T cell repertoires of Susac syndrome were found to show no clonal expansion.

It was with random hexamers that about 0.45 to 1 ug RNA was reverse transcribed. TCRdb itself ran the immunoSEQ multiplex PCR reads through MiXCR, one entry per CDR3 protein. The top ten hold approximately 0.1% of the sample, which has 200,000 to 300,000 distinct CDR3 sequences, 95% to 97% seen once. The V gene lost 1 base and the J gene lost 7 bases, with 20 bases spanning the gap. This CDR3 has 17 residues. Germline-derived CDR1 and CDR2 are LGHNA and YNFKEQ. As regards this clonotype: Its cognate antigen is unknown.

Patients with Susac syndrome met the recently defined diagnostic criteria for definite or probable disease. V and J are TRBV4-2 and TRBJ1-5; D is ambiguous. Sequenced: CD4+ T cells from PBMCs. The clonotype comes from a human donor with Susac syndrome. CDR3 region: CASSQGATGSGGQPQHF. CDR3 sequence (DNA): TGTGCCAGCAGCCAAGGGGCGACGGGGTCGGGAGGGCAGCCCCAGCATTTT.